A single sample gave rise to the 26 T cell receptor beta chains below, sequenced in a study of cytomegalovirus exposure and HLA in healthy donors. The PCR made use of 60 Vbeta and 13 Jbeta primers. Sequencing was performed with immunoSEQ multiplex PCR; in TCRdb, only in-frame clones are kept and a portion is missing. The repertoire holds roughly 100,000 clones, with over 60% as singletons. The source material was PBMCs. These receptors were taken from a man in his 60s in good health and CMV-seropositive.

In DNA, the CDR3 is TGCGCCAGCAGCCAAGATCGGGAGCAGTTCTTC. Amino acids: CASSQDREQFF. The chain carries TRBV4-3 and TRBJ2-1; D unclear. CDR3 length: 11 residues. V lost 0 bases, J lost 10 bases, and 4 bases lay in between. Germline V gives CDR1 LGHNA, CDR2 YSLEER.

The V gene is TRBV10-3, the J gene TRBJ1-1, with D maybe TRBD1 (6 bases). Germline CDR1 reads ENHRY; CDR2 reads SYGVKD. V lost 7 bases, J lost 0 bases, and 9 bases lay in between. This CDR3 is 13 amino acids long. The CDR3 sequence is CAITQGLNTEAFF. The CDR3, as DNA: TGTGCCATCACACAGGGCCTGAACACTGAAGCTTTCTTT.

This clone was seen just once. This sequence joins TRBV6-4 and TRBJ1-1, with 7 bases matching TRBD1. The CDR3 covers 17 residues. V dropped 0 bases and J dropped 4; count of bases not matched to a gene: 11. Looked up from germline, CDR1 is MRHNA and CDR2 is SNTAGT. The CDR3 loop is CASSDSRRGRASTEAFF. In DNA form, the CDR3 reads TGTGCCAGCAGTGACTCGCGAAGGGGGCGAGCGAGCACTGAAGCTTTCTTT.

V and J are TRBV5-1 and TRBJ2-2, with D possibly being TRBD1 (5 bases). V lost 2 bases and J 6 bases, leaving 11 bases between the germline ends. Germline CDR1 SGHRS, CDR2 YFSETQ. This CDR3 comprises 14 residues. This CDR3 is CASSLGGAAGELFF. CDR3 DNA: TGCGCCAGCAGCTTAGGTGGGGCCGCCGGGGAGCTGTTTTTT.

The V call is TRBV5-5, the J call TRBJ1-2; D not certain. This CDR3 comprises 12 residues. CDR1 is SGHKS and CDR2 is YYEKEE in the germline V gene (reference sequence). With 5 bases removed from V and 5 bases from J, the gap between germline ends came to 10 bases. In DNA form, the CDR3 reads TGTGCCAGCAGTGCCAGAGGGTATGGCTACACCTTC. Protein: CASSARGYGYTF.

This sequence joins TRBV9 and TRBJ2-5, with D tentatively TRBD2 (7 bases). The CDR3 contains 14 residues. Trimming shortened V by 3 bases and J by 5 bases, and 14 bases separated the two germline ends. Germline CDR1 reads SGDLS; CDR2 reads YYNGEE. As DNA, the CDR3 is TGTGCCAGCAGCGCCCCCGGGGGGCGGGAGACCCAGTACTTC. Its protein is CASSAPGGRETQYF.

V and J are TRBV10-1 and TRBJ2-7; 11 bases match TRBD1. From germline, CDR1 is WNHNN and CDR2 SYGVQD (reference sequence). J gave up 2 bases and V 4 bases, and 1 base lay outside the gene matches. This CDR3 is 14 amino acids long. The CDR3 DNA is TGCGCCAGCAGTGGGGGACAGGGGGCCTACGAGCAGTACTTC. Its protein product is CASSGGQGAYEQYF.

The chain recombines TRBV7-8 with TRBJ2-3; TRBD2 matches at 7 bases. This CDR3 spans 15 amino acids. Germline V CDR1 and CDR2: SGHVS, FQNEAQ. Trimming took 5 bases from V and 5 from J; bases not matched to a gene: 10. In nucleotides, the CDR3 is TGTGCCAGCAGCAAGTCCGGGGGGACCGTAGATACGCAGTATTTT. Residues: CASSKSGGTVDTQYF.

V usage is TRBV6-5 and J usage is TRBJ2-7; 9 nucleotides align to TRBD1. The CDR3 is made up of 14 amino acids. Germline V gene sequence: CDR1 MNHEY, CDR2 SVGAGI. J lost 3 bases, V lost 6 bases, and 6 bases had no gene match. The CDR3 DNA is TGTGCCAGCAGACTTGGGACAGGGAACTACGAGCAGTACTTC. This gives the protein CASRLGTGNYEQYF.

V is TRBV7-6 and J is TRBJ2-3; TRBD2 agrees at 11 bases. The length of the CDR3 is 16 residues. After removal of 5 bases from V and 2 bases from J, the junction contained 6 bases not matched to a gene. The germline V gene has CDR1 SGHVS and CDR2 FNYEAQ. The CDR3, as DNA: TGTGCCAGCAGCGTTCTAGCGGGGGGAATCACAGATACGCAGTATTTT. Its protein is CASSVLAGGITDTQYF.

The gene calls are TRBV4-2 and TRBJ2-5, with D perhaps TRBD1 (6 bases). Germline lookup yields CDR1 LGHNA and CDR2 YNFKEQ. V shed 1 base and J shed 5 bases, with 17 bases lying between them. This CDR3 contains 16 residues. The CDR3 loop reads CASSQVRDTPVETQYF. CDR3 nucleotide sequence: TGTGCCAGCAGCCAAGTGAGGGACACACCAGTGGAGACCCAGTACTTC.

J is TRBJ1-2 and V is TRBV27; D remains unclear. This CDR3 is 14 amino acids long. Germline values: CDR1 MNHEY, CDR2 SMNVEV (reference sequence). V was cut by 6 bases and J by 3 bases, with 14 bases left in between. CDR3 in DNA: TGTGCCAGCAGATCTAATCTTCTGCACTATGGCTACACCTTC. Translating it yields CASRSNLLHYGYTF.

The CDR3 DNA is TGCGCCAGCAGCTTGGGCGGGGCTGGGGATGAAAAACTGTTTTTT. Amino acid sequence: CASSLGGAGDEKLFF. The chain uses TRBV5-1 and TRBJ1-4; weak D call: TRBD1 (5 bases). With 0 bases removed from V and 6 bases from J, the gap between germline ends came to 12 bases. The CDR3 spans 15 residues. Looked up from germline, CDR1 is SGHRS and CDR2 is YFSETQ.

V and J are TRBV28 and TRBJ2-1, with unresolved D. Trimming cost V 1 base and J 9 bases, with 7 bases left between them. Germline-derived CDR1 and CDR2 are MDHEN and SYDVKM. The CDR3 totals 12 residues. The CDR3 nucleotides are TGTGCCAGCAGTTTATCACAATCTGAGCAGTTCTTC. The encoded protein is CASSLSQSEQFF.

The chain has TRBV9 and TRBJ2-7; a weak D match, TRBD1 (6 bases). Trimming pared 0 bases from V and 3 bases from J, leaving 16 bases between. The V gene's germline CDR1 is SGDLS and CDR2 YYNGEE. The CDR3 consists of 16 residues. The CDR3 here is CASSVAAQGLFYEQYF. The CDR3, as DNA: TGTGCCAGCAGCGTAGCGGCGCAGGGGTTATTCTACGAGCAGTACTTC.

The V gene is TRBV18, the J gene TRBJ1-1; D may be TRBD1 (6 bases). Deletions cut 3 bases from V and 7 bases from J, with 9 bases between. Germline assignment: CDR1 KGHSH and CDR2 LQKENI. The CDR3 runs to 12 residues. CDR3 DNA: TGTGCCAGCTCACCCCGACAGGATGAAGCTTTCTTT. Residues: CASSPRQDEAFF.

In its sample, this clone was seen once. This chain joins TRBV28 and TRBJ2-3, with D maybe TRBD2 (6 bases). Germline V CDR1 and CDR2: MDHEN, SYDVKM. V lost 4 bases, J lost 3 bases, and 17 bases lay in between. The CDR3 spans 16 residues. DNA of the CDR3: TGTGCCAGCAGTTCCCCCCGCGGGGCGCATACAGATACGCAGTATTTT. Translation gives CASSSPRGAHTDTQYF.

This clone was detected only a few times. Here the CDR3 DNA reads TGCGCCAGCAGCAAGGAGCTAGCGGGGGGTCACTCCTACAATGAGCAGTTCTTC. This translates into CASSKELAGGHSYNEQFF. The rearrangement uses TRBV5-1 and TRBJ2-1; 11 positions agree with TRBD2. V shed 4 bases and J 0 bases; nucleotides not matched to a gene: 9. Germline V CDR1 and CDR2: SGHRS, YFSETQ. This CDR3 region has 18 residues. Complete variable domain (other parts from reference TRBV5-1 and TRBJ2-1): KAGVTQTPRYLIKTRGQQVTLSCSPISGHRSVSWYQQTPGQGLQFLFEYFSETQRNKGNFPGRFSGRQFSNSRSEMNVSTLELGDSALYLCASSKELAGGHSYNEQFFGPGTRLTVL.

The chain uses TRBV18 and TRBJ2-1, with TRBD1 matching over 10 bases. V dropped 2 bases and J dropped 9; count of bases not matched to a gene: 7. Germline CDR1 and CDR2: KGHSH and LQKENI. The CDR3 is 15 amino acids. The chain's CDR3 is CASSPLSGTGVEQFF. The CDR3 bases are TGTGCCAGCTCACCATTATCAGGGACAGGGGTTGAGCAGTTCTTC.

DNA of the CDR3: TGTGCCAGTAGCCCCGGGCAGGGAGGGACTGAAGCTTTCTTT. This encodes CASSPGQGGTEAFF. The J gene is TRBJ1-1, the V gene TRBV19; tentatively, D is TRBD1 (5 bases). The V gene's germline CDR1 is LNHDA and CDR2 SQIVND (reference sequence). The CDR3 spans 14 residues. V lost 6 bases to trimming and J lost 5 bases, with 16 bases between them.

To note about this clone: A read error may account for a junction end that differs from germline. V gene TRBV7-9 combines with J gene TRBJ2-7; a possible D gene is TRBD1 (6 bases). The V gene's germline CDR1 is SEHNR and CDR2 FQNEAQ (reference sequence). The CDR3 has 13 residues. In DNA form, the CDR3 reads TGTTCCAGCAGCTTTACAGGGTCTAACGAGCAGTACTTC. It translates to CSSSFTGSNEQYF.

The chain employs TRBV19 and TRBJ2-7, with D maybe TRBD2 (5 bases). V was pared by 5 bases and J by 3 bases, with 8 bases between. The germline CDR1 and CDR2 sequences are LNHDA and SQIVND (reference sequence). The CDR3 spans 12 residues. The CDR3 loop is CASSPSGYEQYF. CDR3 in DNA: TGTGCCAGTAGTCCGAGCGGCTACGAGCAGTACTTC.

The V call is TRBV27, the J call TRBJ2-1, with TRBD2 identical over 13 bases. The V gene's germline CDR1 is MNHEY and CDR2 SMNVEV (reference sequence). CDR3 size: 16 residues. Unmatched junction bases numbered 5, after V lost 5 bases and J lost 4 bases. CDR3 loop: CASSRTSGGQYNEQFF. The CDR3 nucleotides are TGTGCCAGCAGTCGGACTAGCGGGGGCCAATACAATGAGCAGTTCTTC.

The CDR3 is CAILEGTGMTQYF. The CDR3 DNA is TGTGCCATCCTCGAGGGGACAGGGATGACCCAGTACTTC. V usage is TRBV10-3 and J usage is TRBJ2-5; 9 bases fit TRBD1. The CDR3 length is 13 residues. J was trimmed by 7 bases and V by 8 bases; bases with no gene match: 8. The germline V gene encodes CDR1 ENHRY and CDR2 SYGVKD.

J is TRBJ2-2 and V is TRBV30, with 10 positions matching TRBD2. The CDR3 loop spans 14 amino acids. Germline trimming cut 7 bases from V and 2 bases from J; bases unmatched to any gene: 4. Germline V CDR1 and CDR2: GTSNPN, SVGIG (reference sequence). CDR3 in amino acids: CASLAGVNTGELFF. Written as DNA, the CDR3 is TGTGCCTCCCTAGCGGGGGTTAACACCGGGGAGCTGTTTTTT. The variable domain in full, with the rest retrieved from reference TRBV30 and TRBJ2-2, is SQTIHQWPATLVQPVGSPLSLECTVEGTSNPNLYWYRQAAGRGLQLLFYSVGIGQISSEVPQNLSASRPQDRQFILSSKKLLLSDSGFYLCASLAGVNTGELFFGEGSRLTVL.

The chain carries TRBV5-1 and TRBJ1-2; no reliable D call. V gave up 4 bases and J gave up 8 bases, with 21 bases separating them. The germline V gene has CDR1 SGHRS and CDR2 YFSETQ. The CDR3 consists of 15 residues. CDR3 residues: CASSPDGARRGGYTF. The CDR3 bases are TGCGCCAGCAGCCCGGACGGAGCCCGTAGAGGGGGCTACACCTTC.